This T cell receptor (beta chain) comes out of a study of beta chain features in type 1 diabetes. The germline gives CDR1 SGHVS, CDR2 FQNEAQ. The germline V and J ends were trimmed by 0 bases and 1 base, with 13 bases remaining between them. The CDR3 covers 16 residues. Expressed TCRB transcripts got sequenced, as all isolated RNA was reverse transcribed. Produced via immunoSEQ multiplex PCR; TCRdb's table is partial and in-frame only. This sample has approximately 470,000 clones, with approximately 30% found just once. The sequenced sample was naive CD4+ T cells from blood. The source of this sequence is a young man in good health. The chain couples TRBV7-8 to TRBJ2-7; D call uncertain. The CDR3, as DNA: TGTGCCAGCAGCTTAGCGCGACAAACGCCTTCCTACGAGCAGTACTTC. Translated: CASSLARQTPSYEQYF. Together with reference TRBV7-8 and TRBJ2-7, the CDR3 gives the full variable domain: GAGVSQSPRYKVAKRGQDVALRCDPISGHVSLFWYQQALGQGPEFLTYFQNEAQLDKSGLPSDRFFAERPEGSVSTLKIQRTQQEDSAVYLCASSLARQTPSYEQYFGPGTRLTVT.